The 13 T cell receptor beta chains in this list originate from one sample, sequenced in a study of blood T cell repertoires in COVID-19. The method was immunoSEQ multiplex PCR; TCRdb's version includes in-frame clones alone and lacks a portion of them. The sample has roughly 400,000 clones; roughly 88% are singletons. The specimen sequenced was PBMCs or T cells enriched from blood (not recorded which). The receptors come from a man between 18 and 35 years old who had recovered from COVID-19.

This chain connects TRBV11-2 to TRBJ2-7; 11 nucleotides align to TRBD2. The J segment lost 4 bases and the V segment lost 1 base, leaving 3 bases of the junction unmatched. The CDR3 extends over 15 amino acids. Per germline, CDR1 SGHAT and CDR2 FQNNGV. The CDR3 reads CASSLGLAGLYEQYF. DNA for the CDR3: TGTGCCAGCAGCTTAGGACTAGCGGGATTATACGAGCAGTACTTC.

This sequence joins TRBV6-5 and TRBJ2-1, with D possibly TRBD1 on 6 matching bases. The CDR3 consists of 13 residues. Germline V CDR1 and CDR2: MNHEY, SVGAGI. V was clipped by 5 bases and J by 5 bases, with 10 bases between them. The CDR3 coding sequence is TGTGCCAGCAGTCCCCGGGACAACAATGAGCAGTTCTTC. Its protein product is CASSPRDNNEQFF.

The rearrangement uses TRBV3-1 (or the pseudogene TRBV3-2) and TRBJ1-5, with 9 bases aligning to TRBD1. This CDR3 comprises 14 residues. CDR1 is LGHDT and CDR2 is YNNKEL in the germline V gene (reference sequence). Trimming removed 1 base from V and 5 bases from J; junction bases left unmatched: 0. The CDR3 nucleotides are TGTGCCAGCAGCCAAGGGACAGGGGATCAGCCCCAGCATTTT. This encodes CASSQGTGDQPQHF.

Here the CDR3 DNA reads TGTGCCAGCAGTGAAGCTAGAAGCGCCAGAGCCAAAAACATTCAGTACTTC. Protein sequence: CASSEARSARAKNIQYF. The chain carries TRBV2 and TRBJ2-4; D remains unclear. The CDR3 has 17 amino acids. CDR1 and CDR2 from the germline V gene are SNHLY and FYNNEI. V lost 0 bases and J lost 0, with 12 bases in between. The entire variable domain, with the rest obtained from reference TRBV2 and TRBJ2-4, is as follows: EPEVTQTPSHQVTQMGQEVILRCVPISNHLYFYWYRQILGQKVEFLVSFYNNEISEKSEIFDDQFSVERPDGSNFTLKIRSTKLEDSAMYFCASSEARSARAKNIQYFGAGTRLSVL.

The genes are TRBV29-1 and TRBJ2-6; maybe TRBD2 (7 bases). V lost 0 bases to trimming and J lost 0 bases, with 30 bases between them. The length of the CDR3 is 23 residues. The germline V gene encodes CDR1 SQVTM and CDR2 ANQGSEA. The CDR3 DNA reads as TGCAGCGTTGAAGATCGGGGGGCGGCAGCGGGCAAGTCTCTTCTCTCTGGGGCCAACGTCCTGACTTTC. Translation gives CSVEDRGAAAGKSLLSGANVLTF.

The V gene is TRBV2, the J gene TRBJ2-2; no definite D call. CDR3 size: 13 residues. The germline V gene encodes CDR1 SNHLY and CDR2 FYNNEI. Trimming cost V 8 bases and J 1 base, with 8 bases left between them. CDR3 protein: CASLGRNTGELFF. CDR3 nucleotide sequence: TGTGCCAGCCTTGGGCGGAACACCGGGGAGCTGTTTTTT. Variable domain in full (rest from reference TRBV2 and TRBJ2-2): EPEVTQTPSHQVTQMGQEVILRCVPISNHLYFYWYRQILGQKVEFLVSFYNNEISEKSEIFDDQFSVERPDGSNFTLKIRSTKLEDSAMYFCASLGRNTGELFFGEGSRLTVL.

This clone was counted between two and nine times. The V gene is TRBV25-1, the J gene TRBJ1-1; no firm D call. Deletions cut 8 bases from V and 3 bases from J, with 10 bases between. Germline V gene lookup returns CDR1 MGHDK and CDR2 SYGVNS. This CDR3 has 12 residues. The CDR3 loop is CASREGYTEAFF. The CDR3 nucleotides are TGTGCCAGCCGGGAAGGGTACACTGAAGCTTTCTTT.

The chain has TRBV12-3 or TRBV12-4 and TRBJ1-1; D is undetermined. This CDR3 is 13 amino acids long. The germline V and J ends were trimmed by 6 bases and 0 bases, with 8 bases remaining between them. CDR3 region: CASREGVNTEAFF. In nucleotides, the CDR3 is TGTGCCAGCAGGGAAGGAGTGAACACTGAAGCTTTCTTT.

This chain uses TRBV5-6 with TRBJ1-2; 8 bases map to TRBD1. Germline V gives CDR1 SGHDT, CDR2 YYEEEE. The CDR3 contains 13 residues. The V gene end was trimmed by 4 bases and the J gene end by 8 bases; junction bases not matched to a gene: 7. The CDR3 here is CASSGQDRAGYTF. The CDR3 DNA is TGTGCCAGCAGCGGACAGGACAGGGCGGGCTACACCTTC.

The chain combines TRBV28 with TRBJ2-1; 16 bases are a match to TRBD2. The CDR3 spans 16 residues. Trimming cost V 5 bases and J 8 bases; bases outside gene matches: 6. Germline V gene data show CDR1 as MDHEN and CDR2 as SYDVKM. This CDR3 is CASSLGTSGRADEQFF. In nucleotides, the CDR3 is TGTGCCAGCAGTCTAGGGACTAGCGGGAGGGCCGATGAGCAGTTCTTC.

The chain carries TRBV5-1 and TRBJ2-1, with no clear D. Trimming took 1 base from V and 9 from J, leaving 8 bases between them. From germline, CDR1 is SGHRS and CDR2 YFSETQ. The CDR3 runs 12 residues. CDR3 bases: TGCGCCAGCAGCTTGCCCAAGAGTGAGCAGTTCTTC. Translating it yields CASSLPKSEQFF.

The chain recombines TRBV18 with TRBJ1-5, with 7 positions matching TRBD1. Germline assignment: CDR1 KGHSH and CDR2 LQKENI. V was pared by 4 bases and J by 5 bases, with 2 bases of the junction left unmatched. This CDR3 contains 13 residues. The CDR3 region is CASSHDRDQPQHF. CDR3 nucleotide sequence: TGTGCCAGCTCACACGACAGGGATCAGCCCCAGCATTTT.

The genes are TRBV19 and TRBJ2-1; 9 bases match TRBD2. The CDR3 sequence is 14 residues long. CDR1 and CDR2 (germline): LNHDA, SQIVND (reference sequence). Germline trimming cut 3 bases from V and 11 bases from J; bases unmatched to any gene: 8. The CDR3 spells CASSIGLAGPKQFF. The CDR3 nucleotides are TGTGCCAGTAGTATCGGTCTAGCGGGACCAAAGCAGTTCTTC. The full variable domain, in which reference TRBV19 and TRBJ2-1 provide the parts outside the CDR3, is DGGITQSPKYLFRKEGQNVTLSCEQNLNHDAMYWYRQDPGQGLRLIYYSQIVNDFQKGDIAEGYSVSREKKESFPLTVTSAQKNPTAFYLCASSIGLAGPKQFFGPGTRLTVL.